The T cell receptor beta chain under discussion was sequenced for a study of blood T cell repertoires in COVID-19. Whole-study context: T cells, B-cell-depleted T cells, or PBMCs provided the cDNA or gDNA that served as material.

Trimming at V came to 8 bases and at J to 4 bases, leaving 8 bases not matched to a gene. Germline V gene lookup returns CDR1 SNHLY and CDR2 FYNNEI. The CDR3 is 14 amino acids. Sequencing was performed with immunoSEQ multiplex PCR; in TCRdb, only in-frame clones are kept and a portion is missing. The repertoire holds some 87,000 clones, around 92% seen once, with about 6.6% in the top ten. This clone was counted a single time. Source material: peripheral blood. This clonotype was obtained from a woman in her sixties or seventies with active COVID-19. The V gene is TRBV2, the J gene TRBJ2-5; 9 nucleotides line up with TRBD1. The CDR3 nucleotides read TGTGCCAGCGTCGCCCAGGGACAGGGAGAGACCCAGTACTTC. Residues: CASVAQGQGETQYF.